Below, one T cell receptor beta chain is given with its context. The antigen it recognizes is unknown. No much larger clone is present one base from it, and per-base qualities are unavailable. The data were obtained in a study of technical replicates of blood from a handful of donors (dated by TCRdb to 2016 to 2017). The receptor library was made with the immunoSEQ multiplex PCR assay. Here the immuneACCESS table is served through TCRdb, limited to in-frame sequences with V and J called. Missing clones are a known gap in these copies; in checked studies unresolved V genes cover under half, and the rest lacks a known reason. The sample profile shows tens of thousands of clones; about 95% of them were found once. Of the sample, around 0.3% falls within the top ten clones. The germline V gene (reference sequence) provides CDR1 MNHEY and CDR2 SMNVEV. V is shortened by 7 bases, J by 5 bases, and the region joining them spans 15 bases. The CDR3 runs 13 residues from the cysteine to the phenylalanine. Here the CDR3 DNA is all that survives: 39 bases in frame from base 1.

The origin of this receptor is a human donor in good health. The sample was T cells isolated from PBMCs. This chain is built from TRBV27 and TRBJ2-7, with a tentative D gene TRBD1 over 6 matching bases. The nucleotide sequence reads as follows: TGTGCCAGCACTGACAGGCTGTTCCACGAGCAGTACTTC. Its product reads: CASTDRLFHEQYF.